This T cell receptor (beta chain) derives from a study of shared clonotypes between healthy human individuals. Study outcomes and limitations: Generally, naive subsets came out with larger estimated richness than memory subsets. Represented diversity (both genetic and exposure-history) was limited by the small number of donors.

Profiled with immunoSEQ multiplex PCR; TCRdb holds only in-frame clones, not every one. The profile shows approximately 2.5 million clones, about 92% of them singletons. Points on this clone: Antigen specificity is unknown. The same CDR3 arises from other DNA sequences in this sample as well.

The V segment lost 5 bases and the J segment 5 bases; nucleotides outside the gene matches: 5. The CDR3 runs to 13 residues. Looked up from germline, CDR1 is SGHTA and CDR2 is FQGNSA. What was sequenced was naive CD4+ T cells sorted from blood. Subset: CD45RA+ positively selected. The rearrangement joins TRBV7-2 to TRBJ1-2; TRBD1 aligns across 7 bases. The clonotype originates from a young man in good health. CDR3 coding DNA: TGTGCCAGCAGCCTGGGACAGTTATATGGCTACACCTTC. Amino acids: CASSLGQLYGYTF.